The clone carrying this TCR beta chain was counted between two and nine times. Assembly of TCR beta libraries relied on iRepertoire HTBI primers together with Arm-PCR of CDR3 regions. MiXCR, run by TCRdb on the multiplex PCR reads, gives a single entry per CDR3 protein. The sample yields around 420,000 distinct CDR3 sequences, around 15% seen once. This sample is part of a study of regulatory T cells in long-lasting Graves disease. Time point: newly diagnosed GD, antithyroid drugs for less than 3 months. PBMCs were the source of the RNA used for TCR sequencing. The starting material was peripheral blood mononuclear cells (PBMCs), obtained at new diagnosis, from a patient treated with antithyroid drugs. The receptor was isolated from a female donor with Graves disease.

Here the CDR3 DNA reads TGTGCCAGCAGTTGGAGGGACAACTACGAGCAGTACTTC. Translating it yields CASSWRDNYEQYF. The chain recombines TRBV6-5 with TRBJ2-7; possibly TRBD1 or TRBD2 for D (6 bases each). The germline CDR1 and CDR2 sequences are MNHEY and SVGAGI. The CDR3 is made up of 13 amino acids. Trimming removed 4 bases from V and 3 bases from J, with 10 bases in between.